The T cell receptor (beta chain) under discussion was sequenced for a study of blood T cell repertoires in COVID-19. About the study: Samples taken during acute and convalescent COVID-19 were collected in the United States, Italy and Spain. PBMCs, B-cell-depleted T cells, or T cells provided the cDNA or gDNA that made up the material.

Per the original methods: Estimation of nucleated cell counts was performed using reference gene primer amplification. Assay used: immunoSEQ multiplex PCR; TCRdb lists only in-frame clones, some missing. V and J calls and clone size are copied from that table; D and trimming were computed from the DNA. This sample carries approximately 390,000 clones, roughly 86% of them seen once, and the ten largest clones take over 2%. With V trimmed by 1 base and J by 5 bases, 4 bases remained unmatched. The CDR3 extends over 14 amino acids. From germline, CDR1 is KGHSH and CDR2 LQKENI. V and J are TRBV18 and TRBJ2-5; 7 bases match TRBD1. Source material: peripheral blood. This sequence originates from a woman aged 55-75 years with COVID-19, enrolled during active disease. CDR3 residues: CASSPQKGAETQYF. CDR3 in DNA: TGTGCCAGCTCACCACAAAAGGGGGCGGAGACCCAGTACTTC.